This T cell receptor (beta chain) was captured by sequencing in a study of early T cells in non-severe SARS-CoV-2 infection (dated by TCRdb to the early 2020s). Concerning the study at large: TCR sequencing used bulk RNA from unsorted whole blood, so alpha and beta chains could not be paired. The paper's findings and limits, for the study overall: Matching against VDJdb was skewed toward anti-spike CD8 responses, likely underestimated virus-specific expansions, and missed private and CD4 specificities.

The library came from 5' RACE. These reads were obtained on a NextSeq 500. Unique molecular identifiers were attached to individual cDNA molecules in the TCR library protocol so that sequencing error and PCR bias could be corrected. Sequencing covered both TCR alpha and beta chains, and within each sample the abundances of alpha and beta sequences were tightly co-correlated. As for how the authors treated the data: V gene, J gene and CDR3 annotation of TCR sequences was performed with Decombinator V4. Expanded TCRs were defined as changing significantly between any two time points under a Poisson model with p below 0.0001. Abundances of TCRs were expressed as counts per million after normalisation to the total number of TCRs sequenced in each sample. TRAV1-2 paired with TRAJ12, TRAJ20 or TRAJ33 defined MAIT TCRs, while TRAV10 paired with TRAJ18 defined iNKT TCRs. A search of VDJdb, accessed on 1 November 2021, was run for TCRs annotated to CMV, EBV and SARS-CoV-2, with TCRs annotated for multiple antigens excluded. TCRdb applied fastp at Q25 and MiXCR to the public reads, then kept only in-frame beta chains. Each entry is one CDR3 protein sequence, shown with its most common DNA and genes. The V and J calls were determined by TCRdb, not by the authors. For this sample there are approximately 77,000 distinct CDR3 sequences; about 5% appear just once. The ten largest make up approximately 7% of the sample.

This clonotype showed up many times. The clone's antigen remains unknown. No much larger clonotype is one base removed from it; base qualities were not supplied. The germline V and J ends show losses of 3 bases and 5 bases respectively, and no gene match explains 4 bases of the junction. The CDR3 holds 15 amino acids from the cysteine to the phenylalanine. The retained sequence is limited to the CDR3, 45 bases, with the frame set at the first base. Sequences SEHNR (CDR1) and FQNEAQ (CDR2) are obtained from the germline V gene (reference sequence). Set within a cohort of healthcare workers in London, UK, this nested case-control study involved weekly PCR testing of nasopharyngeal swabs along with blood sampling. Healthcare workers were enrolled in the week of the UK lockdown, from 23 to 31 March 2020, and were followed every week for up to roughly 15 weeks.

The V and J segments used are TRBV7-9 and TRBJ2-1, and 10 junctional nucleotides match TRBD2. This receptor was identified in an adult who was a healthcare worker with PCR-confirmed SARS-CoV-2 infection or an uninfected control (not recorded which). The source material was whole blood, sampled at baseline. At the DNA level, the sequence is TGTGCCAGCAGCTTTCCAACTAGCGGGGACAATGAGCAGTTCTTC. It specifies CASSFPTSGDNEQFF.